One sample yielded the 10 T cell receptor beta chains listed below, sequenced in a study of blood T cell repertoires in COVID-19. TCRdb keeps only in-frame clones here, not all; method: immunoSEQ multiplex PCR. This sample has some 180,000 clones, with around nine tenths found just once. Input material: peripheral blood. The receptors were sampled from a man aged 50-59 years who had recovered from COVID-19.

This chain connects TRBV6-1 to TRBJ1-2, with D possibly being TRBD1 (5 bases). The CDR3 runs 13 residues. Germline V gene data show CDR1 as MNHNS and CDR2 as SASEGT. The germline V and J ends were trimmed by 0 bases and 9 bases, with 11 bases remaining between them. CDR3 amino acids: CASSEAGRASYTF. The CDR3 bases are TGTGCCAGCAGTGAAGCGGGCAGGGCGAGCTACACCTTC.

This chain connects TRBV21-1 to TRBJ2-1; the tabulated D call, TRBD1, remains unverified against the DNA. TRBV21-1 is shown as a pseudogene. The CDR3 is made up of 19 amino acids. Here the CDR3 reads CASSKEKQGDYTRAHEQFF. DNA for the CDR3: TGTGCCAGCAGCAAAGAGAAACAGGGGGACTACACAAGGGCCCATGAGCAGTTCTTC.

The rearrangement links TRBV28 to TRBJ2-7, with 9 bases identical to TRBD1. CDR1 and CDR2 (germline): MDHEN, SYDVKM. This CDR3 is 17 amino acids long. J was trimmed by 2 bases and V by 3 bases; bases with no gene match: 11. DNA for the CDR3: TGTGCCAGCAGTTTGACAGGGGGGGAGTTTCGACCCTACGAGCAGTACTTC. It yields the protein CASSLTGGEFRPYEQYF.

This clone was seen only a few times. This chain uses TRBV4-1 with TRBJ2-7; D may be TRBD1 (6 bases). The CDR3 has 15 amino acids. Germline V CDR1 and CDR2: MGHRA, YSYEKL. Deletions cut 0 bases from V and 2 bases from J, with 11 bases between. CDR3 nucleotide sequence: TGCGCCAGCAGCCAAGATTGGGGGCCTACCTACGAGCAGTACTTC. Its translation: CASSQDWGPTYEQYF.

The sample holds one count of this clone. The chain employs TRBV6-5 and TRBJ1-1; D is undetermined. The CDR3 runs to 16 residues. Trimming stripped 0 bases from V and 1 base from J, with 12 bases between. Per the germline V gene, CDR1 is MNHEY and CDR2 is SVGAGI. In DNA form, the CDR3 reads TGTGCCAGCAGTTACTCGGCGGGAAGGACGAACACTGAAGCTTTCTTT. It is translated as CASSYSAGRTNTEAFF.

This rearrangement joins TRBV18 to TRBJ2-3; TRBD2 matches 8 bases. The J segment lost 1 base and the V segment lost 1 base, leaving 1 base of the junction unmatched. Looked up from germline, CDR1 is KGHSH and CDR2 is LQKENI. The CDR3 totals 15 residues. The DNA for the CDR3 is TGTGCCAGCTCACCACTTAGCGGGGGCACAGATACGCAGTATTTT. It yields the protein CASSPLSGGTDTQYF.

V and J are TRBV2 and TRBJ2-3, with 12 nucleotides matching TRBD2. V was clipped by 6 bases and J by 1 base; unmatched bases: 11. The germline V gene encodes CDR1 SNHLY and CDR2 FYNNEI. The CDR3 covers 18 residues. In DNA form, the CDR3 reads TGTGCCAGCAGCCTGGGACTAGCGGGTCCTCTACGCACAGATACGCAGTATTTT. Protein: CASSLGLAGPLRTDTQYF.

The V call is TRBV29-1, the J call TRBJ2-5; D remains unclear. This CDR3 has 15 residues. Per germline, CDR1 SQVTM and CDR2 ANQGSEA. Trimming took off 4 bases at V and 1 base at J, with 16 bases between the two ends. CDR3 protein: CSVGGTRSPQETQYF. The DNA for the CDR3 is TGCAGCGTTGGCGGCACACGATCACCCCAAGAGACCCAGTACTTC.

CDR3 amino acids: CASSAYRGEQYF. The CDR3 region has the DNA TGTGCCAGCAGCGCGTACAGGGGCGAGCAGTACTTC. The V gene is TRBV5-4, the J gene TRBJ2-7; TRBD1 matches at 7 bases. Germline V gene data show CDR1 as SGHNT and CDR2 as YYREEE (reference sequence). V dropped 4 bases and J dropped 6; count of bases not matched to a gene: 4. The CDR3 is 12 amino acids.

This sequence joins TRBV4-3 and TRBJ1-2, with unresolved D. The V end lost 0 bases, the J end lost 0 bases, and 14 bases lay between the germline ends. CDR1 LGHNA and CDR2 YSLEER come from the germline V gene. CDR3 length: 17 amino acids. The CDR3 here is CASSQEFTSNSNYGYTF. Written as DNA, the CDR3 is TGCGCCAGCAGCCAAGAGTTCACTTCTAATTCTAACTATGGCTACACCTTC.